This is a list of T cell receptor beta chains from one sample in a study of T cells in Graves' hyperthyroidism and ophthalmopathy. Using its own MiXCR run on the multiplex PCR reads, TCRdb lists one record per CDR3 protein. The table has a few hundred thousand distinct CDR3 sequences, 15% to 19% seen once. Specimen: blood. The receptors here all came from a woman aged 18-29 years with Graves' hyperthyroidism that later progressed to Graves' ophthalmopathy. Each CDR3 is given with its conserved first and last residue. D genes are given only for firm matches. Not every row has a clone size; where given, it reads once, few, many or a size class.

v_call: TRBV2; d_call: -; j_call: TRBJ2-7; clone_size: -; cdr3_aa: CASSERRAGEQYF; cdr3_nt: TGTGCCAGCAGTGAAAGAAGGGCTGGTGAGCAGTACTTC
v_call: TRBV5-6; d_call: -; j_call: TRBJ2-7; clone_size: few; cdr3_aa: CASSQDSHDYEQYF; cdr3_nt: TGTGCCAGCAGCCAGGACAGCCATGACTACGAGCAGTACTTC
v_call: TRBV27; d_call: TRBD2; j_call: TRBJ2-7; clone_size: few; cdr3_aa: CASSQTSGTSYEQYF; cdr3_nt: TGTGCCAGCAGTCAGACTAGCGGGACTTCCTACGAGCAGTACTTC
v_call: TRBV7-8; d_call: TRBD2; j_call: TRBJ2-3; clone_size: many; cdr3_aa: CASSPAPQLAATDTQYF; cdr3_nt: TGTGCCAGCAGCCCCGCGCCCCAACTAGCGGCGACTGATACGCAGTATTTT
v_call: TRBV29-1; d_call: -; j_call: TRBJ2-2; clone_size: -; cdr3_aa: CSGGQAGELFF; cdr3_nt: TGCAGCGGTGGACAAGCCGGGGAGCTGTTTTTT
v_call: TRBV6-5; d_call: -; j_call: TRBJ1-1; clone_size: -; cdr3_aa: CASSYGRQLNTEAFF; cdr3_nt: TGTGCCAGCAGTTACGGGCGACAGTTGAACACTGAAGCTTTCTTT
v_call: TRBV11-3; d_call: TRBD2; j_call: TRBJ2-1; clone_size: many; cdr3_aa: CASSLTPLAGGGEQFF; cdr3_nt: TGTGCCAGCAGCTTAACCCCTCTAGCGGGAGGGGGTGAGCAGTTCTTC
v_call: TRBV4-2; d_call: TRBD2; j_call: TRBJ2-1; clone_size: -; cdr3_aa: CASSQSSGNPYNEQFF; cdr3_nt: TGTGCCAGCAGCCAATCTAGCGGGAACCCCTACAATGAGCAGTTCTTC
v_call: TRBV11-2; d_call: TRBD1; j_call: TRBJ2-3; clone_size: -; cdr3_aa: CASIKQGAGDTQYF; cdr3_nt: TGTGCCAGCATCAAACAGGGGGCAGGGGATACGCAGTATTTT
v_call: TRBV28; d_call: TRBD1; j_call: TRBJ2-7; clone_size: -; cdr3_aa: CASSSSRRDRETYEQYF; cdr3_nt: TGTGCCAGCAGTTCCAGCCGGCGGGACAGGGAAACTTACGAGCAGTACTTC
v_call: TRBV20-1; d_call: TRBD2; j_call: TRBJ2-7; clone_size: -; cdr3_aa: CSAQKPDGGSYEQYF; cdr3_nt: TGCAGTGCTCAAAAACCGGACGGGGGGTCCTACGAGCAGTACTTC
v_call: TRBV4-3; d_call: -; j_call: TRBJ2-7; clone_size: many; cdr3_aa: CASSQGKGSYEQYF; cdr3_nt: TGCGCCAGCAGCCAAGGGAAGGGTTCCTACGAGCAGTACTTC
v_call: TRBV5-1; d_call: TRBD1; j_call: TRBJ2-7; clone_size: few; cdr3_aa: CASSLAPGTGGPEQYF; cdr3_nt: TGCGCCAGCAGCTTGGCACCCGGGACAGGGGGCCCCGAGCAGTACTTC
v_call: TRBV7-8; d_call: -; j_call: TRBJ2-3; clone_size: many; cdr3_aa: CASSLERVSTDTQYF; cdr3_nt: TGTGCCAGCAGCTTAGAGAGGGTTAGCACAGATACGCAGTATTTT
v_call: TRBV2; d_call: -; j_call: TRBJ2-1; clone_size: many; cdr3_aa: CASSEAGSGIYNEQFF; cdr3_nt: TGTGCCAGCAGTGAAGCGGGGAGTGGGATCTACAATGAGCAGTTCTTC
v_call: TRBV30; d_call: TRBD1; j_call: TRBJ2-7; clone_size: many; cdr3_aa: CAWMGIRTGRYEQYF; cdr3_nt: TGTGCCTGGATGGGGATTCGGACAGGGCGTTACGAGCAGTACTTC
v_call: TRBV28; d_call: TRBD2; j_call: TRBJ2-7; clone_size: many; cdr3_aa: CASSSSTSGSYEQYF; cdr3_nt: TGTGCCAGCAGTTCCTCGACTAGCGGATCCTACGAGCAGTACTTC
v_call: TRBV20-1; d_call: TRBD2; j_call: TRBJ2-7; clone_size: many; cdr3_aa: CSASGRIGYEQYF; cdr3_nt: TGCAGTGCTAGCGGGAGGATAGGCTACGAGCAGTACTTC
v_call: TRBV6-1; d_call: TRBD1; j_call: TRBJ1-1; clone_size: many; cdr3_aa: CASGQGLPEAFF; cdr3_nt: TGTGCCAGCGGACAGGGCCTCCCTGAAGCTTTCTTT
v_call: TRBV29-1; d_call: TRBD1; j_call: TRBJ2-3; clone_size: -; cdr3_aa: CSVDRGLTDTQYF; cdr3_nt: TGCAGCGTTGACAGGGGGCTAACAGATACGCAGTATTTT
v_call: TRBV15; d_call: TRBD1; j_call: TRBJ2-7; clone_size: -; cdr3_aa: CATSRDPGTAYEQYF; cdr3_nt: TGTGCCACCAGCAGAGATCCCGGGACAGCTTACGAGCAGTACTTC
v_call: TRBV11-2; d_call: -; j_call: TRBJ1-2; clone_size: many; cdr3_aa: CASSLRNLDGYTF; cdr3_nt: TGTGCCAGCAGCTTAAGGAATTTGGATGGCTACACCTTC
v_call: TRBV7-2; d_call: TRBD2; j_call: TRBJ2-7; clone_size: many; cdr3_aa: CASRGAGVYEQYF; cdr3_nt: TGTGCCAGCAGGGGAGCGGGAGTTTACGAGCAGTACTTC
v_call: TRBV9; d_call: -; j_call: TRBJ1-6; clone_size: -; cdr3_aa: CASGTESMLNSPLHF; cdr3_nt: TGTGCCAGCGGGACGGAGTCGATGCTAAATTCACCCCTCCACTTT
v_call: TRBV10-3; d_call: TRBD2; j_call: TRBJ2-5; clone_size: -; cdr3_aa: CAMIKTSGRRGQETQYF; cdr3_nt: TGTGCCATGATAAAGACTAGCGGGAGGAGGGGCCAAGAGACCCAGTACTTC
v_call: TRBV24-1; d_call: -; j_call: TRBJ2-3; clone_size: many; cdr3_aa: CATSDSGLPDTQYF; cdr3_nt: TGTGCCACCAGTGATTCCGGCCTCCCAGATACGCAGTATTTT
v_call: TRBV5-6; d_call: TRBD2; j_call: TRBJ2-3; clone_size: -; cdr3_aa: CASSFWRERTDTQYF; cdr3_nt: TGTGCCAGCAGCTTTTGGCGGGAGAGGACAGATACGCAGTATTTT
v_call: TRBV7-2; d_call: TRBD1; j_call: TRBJ2-6; clone_size: many; cdr3_aa: CASGQGAPGANVLTF; cdr3_nt: TGTGCCAGCGGGCAGGGGGCGCCTGGGGCCAACGTCCTGACTTTC
v_call: TRBV12-3/TRBV12-4; d_call: -; j_call: TRBJ1-1; clone_size: many; cdr3_aa: CASSLQAPHEAFF; cdr3_nt: TGTGCCAGCAGTTTACAAGCGCCTCATGAAGCTTTCTTT
v_call: TRBV28; d_call: -; j_call: TRBJ2-3; clone_size: -; cdr3_aa: CASSIGGATDTQYF; cdr3_nt: TGTGCCAGCAGCATTGGCGGGGCCACAGATACGCAGTATTTT
v_call: TRBV19; d_call: -; j_call: TRBJ2-2; clone_size: -; cdr3_aa: CASINMTLVGELFF; cdr3_nt: TGTGCCAGTATCAACATGACGTTGGTCGGGGAGCTGTTTTTT
v_call: TRBV11-2; d_call: -; j_call: TRBJ2-1; clone_size: many; cdr3_aa: CASSLAHGGIDNEQFF; cdr3_nt: TGTGCCAGCAGCTTAGCGCATGGAGGTATCGACAATGAGCAGTTCTTC
v_call: TRBV20-1; d_call: TRBD2; j_call: TRBJ2-2; clone_size: -; cdr3_aa: CSARDTHLAGRGVTTGELFF; cdr3_nt: TGCAGTGCTCGAGACACCCACCTAGCGGGAAGAGGGGTAACAACCGGGGAGCTGTTTTTT
v_call: TRBV6-5; d_call: -; j_call: TRBJ1-2; clone_size: many; cdr3_aa: CASSYSSVSDYYGYTF; cdr3_nt: TGTGCCAGCAGTTACTCGAGTGTCTCAGATTATTATGGCTACACCTTC
v_call: TRBV19; d_call: -; j_call: TRBJ1-4; clone_size: -; cdr3_aa: CASSIEENNEKLFF; cdr3_nt: TGTGCCAGTAGTATTGAGGAGAATAATGAAAAACTGTTTTTT
v_call: TRBV20-1; d_call: -; j_call: TRBJ1-1; clone_size: many; cdr3_aa: CSARDEESTEAFF; cdr3_nt: TGCAGTGCTAGAGATGAGGAGTCCACTGAAGCTTTCTTT
v_call: TRBV20-1; d_call: -; j_call: TRBJ2-1; clone_size: many; cdr3_aa: CSATPVRSSYNEQFF; cdr3_nt: TGCAGTGCTACCCCGGTCAGGAGCTCCTACAATGAGCAGTTCTTC
v_call: TRBV19; d_call: TRBD2; j_call: TRBJ2-7; clone_size: -; cdr3_aa: CASSLTSANYNEQYF; cdr3_nt: TGTGCCAGTAGCTTGACTAGCGCGAACTACAATGAGCAGTACTTC
v_call: TRBV19; d_call: -; j_call: TRBJ1-4; clone_size: -; cdr3_aa: CASSITGREDEKLFF; cdr3_nt: TGTGCCAGTAGTATAACGGGACGAGAAGACGAAAAACTGTTTTTT
v_call: TRBV9; d_call: -; j_call: TRBJ1-6; clone_size: few; cdr3_aa: CASSVGGSSAYNSPLHF; cdr3_nt: TGTGCCAGCAGCGTAGGGGGTTCATCCGCCTATAATTCACCCCTCCACTTT
v_call: TRBV2; d_call: TRBD2; j_call: TRBJ2-5; clone_size: many; cdr3_aa: CASSALAGAEGETQYF; cdr3_nt: TGTGCCAGCAGTGCCCTAGCGGGAGCGGAGGGAGAGACCCAGTACTTC
v_call: TRBV9; d_call: -; j_call: TRBJ2-1; clone_size: -; cdr3_aa: CASSPNDYNEQFF; cdr3_nt: TGTGCCAGCAGCCCTAATGACTACAATGAGCAGTTCTTC
v_call: TRBV20-1; d_call: -; j_call: TRBJ2-5; clone_size: many; cdr3_aa: CSARGAETKETQYF; cdr3_nt: TGCAGTGCTAGAGGAGCCGAGACTAAAGAGACCCAGTACTTC